The 12 T cell receptor beta chains reported below all come from one sample, sequenced in a study of human T cells and chemical hapten exposure. MiXCR, applied by TCRdb to the RACE reads, yields one record per CDR3 protein. The sample lists about 160,000 distinct CDR3 sequences; 28% were seen once. As to time point: patch test 3, about 24 weeks after DPC sensitization. Treatment of the sample: therapeutic diphenylcyclopropenone sensitization with weekly scalp DPC. This material consisted of whole blood, taken in connection with sensitization to the hapten diphenylcyclopropenone (DPC). Receptor source: a woman in her late teens or twenties with alopecia areata. Some clones in this sample may be carry-over from other donors' samples.

The J gene is TRBJ2-1, the V gene TRBV5-1; 11 bases are a match to TRBD1. CDR3 length equals 16 residues. J gave up 5 bases and V 0 bases, and 4 bases lay outside the gene matches. From germline, CDR1 is SGHRS and CDR2 YFSETQ. The CDR3 region has the DNA TGCGCCAGCAGCTTGGGTGGGACAGGGGGAAACAATGAGCAGTTCTTC. Its translation: CASSLGGTGGNNEQFF.

This sequence joins TRBV11-1 and TRBJ2-1; D uncertain. The CDR3 runs to 14 residues. Deletions cut 4 bases from V and 8 bases from J, with 15 bases between. CDR1 and CDR2 (germline): SGHAT, FQDESV (reference sequence). The DNA for the CDR3 is TGTGCCAGCAGCTCTACAACCAGACCCCATGAGCAGTTCTTC. Protein product: CASSSTTRPHEQFF.

The chain is built from TRBV6-2 or TRBV6-3 and TRBJ1-1, with D hard to call. Germline loops: CDR1 MNHEY, CDR2 SVGEGT. Trimming left V 0 bases short and J 1 base short, with 9 bases between. The length of the CDR3 is 15 residues. Written as DNA, the CDR3 is TGTGCCAGCAGTTACTCATTACCCAGGAACACTGAAGCTTTCTTT. Encoded protein: CASSYSLPRNTEAFF.

This clonotype was counted once. V gene TRBV6-5 combines with J gene TRBJ1-5; possible D gene TRBD1, 6 bases. CDR3 length equals 13 residues. CDR1 is MNHEY and CDR2 is SVGAGI in the germline V gene. Trimming removed 7 bases from V and 4 bases from J, with 11 bases in between. CDR3 bases: TGTGCCAGCACCGGGGGCGGGAATCAGCCCCAGCATTTT. Translation gives CASTGGGNQPQHF.

This clonotype turned up a few times. V gene TRBV4-3 combines with J gene TRBJ1-4; D ambiguous. Per the germline V gene, CDR1 is LGHNA and CDR2 is YSLEER. The CDR3 length is 14 residues. The V end was cut by 3 bases, the J end by 4 bases, with 9 bases between. The CDR3 loop reads CASSHDPLNEKLFF. CDR3 sequence (DNA): TGCGCCAGCAGCCATGATCCACTTAATGAAAAACTGTTTTTT.

The CDR3 DNA reads as TGTGCCACCAGCAGAGATAACACTGGATCCTACGAGCAGTACTTC. This encodes CATSRDNTGSYEQYF. The rearrangement joins TRBV15 to TRBJ2-7; the D is unclear. V lost 0 bases to trimming and J lost 1 base, with 10 bases between them. CDR3 length: 15 amino acids. Germline values: CDR1 LNHNV, CDR2 YYDKDF (reference sequence).

The chain carries TRBV7-2 and TRBJ2-5, with a weak D call TRBD2 (5 bases). The CDR3 covers 14 residues. The V end was cut by 6 bases, the J end by 5 bases, with 16 bases between. The germline gives CDR1 SGHTA, CDR2 FQGNSA. CDR3 sequence (DNA): TGTGCCAGCAGTTTCCGGGGTCGGTTGGAGACCCAGTACTTC. As protein: CASSFRGRLETQYF.

The V gene is TRBV18, the J gene TRBJ2-1; 8 bases are shared with TRBD2. Germline lookup yields CDR1 KGHSH and CDR2 LQKENI. The CDR3 loop spans 16 amino acids. Trimming removed 6 bases from V and 7 bases from J; junction bases left unmatched: 14. CDR3 coding DNA: TGTGCCAGCTCCCCCCGACTAAGCGGGAGTGGGAATGAGCAGTTCTTC. It translates to CASSPRLSGSGNEQFF.

The chain recombines TRBV5-1 with TRBJ2-7; D remains unclear. In germline, CDR1 is SGHRS, CDR2 YFSETQ. The V end was cut by 7 bases, the J end by 0 bases, with 14 bases between. The CDR3 runs to 14 residues. The CDR3 sequence is CASSPGPSSYEQYF. The DNA of the CDR3 is TGCGCCAGCTCACCGGGCCCTAGCTCCTACGAGCAGTACTTC.

The CDR3 loop is CASSQAGQAGQNSPLHF. Here the CDR3 DNA reads TGTGCCAGCAGTCAGGCGGGACAGGCGGGACAAAATTCACCCCTCCACTTT. V and J are TRBV12-3 or TRBV12-4 and TRBJ1-6, with 8 bases matching TRBD1. With 5 bases clipped from V and 7 bases from J, the junction kept 13 bases outside the gene matches. This CDR3 has 17 amino acids.

This clonotype was detected only a few times. The genes are TRBV6-2 or TRBV6-3 and TRBJ2-5; no clear D gene. V gave up 4 bases and J gave up 1 base, with 7 bases separating them. This CDR3 comprises 13 residues. In germline, CDR1 is MNHEY, CDR2 SVGEGT. The CDR3 is CASSSAAQETQYF. The DNA for the CDR3 is TGTGCCAGCAGTTCCGCGGCCCAAGAGACCCAGTACTTC.

This clonotype was detected only once. One junction end disagrees with the germline gene, perhaps due to a read error. The V and J genes are TRBV2 and TRBJ2-2; D possibly corresponds to TRBD2 (5 bases). The CDR3 has 15 amino acids. Germline CDR1 SNHLY, CDR2 FYNNEI. The CDR3 is CASSDRATLPGERFF. The CDR3 DNA sequence: TGTGCCAGCAGTGATCGGGCGACACTCCCCGGGGAGCGGTTTTTT.